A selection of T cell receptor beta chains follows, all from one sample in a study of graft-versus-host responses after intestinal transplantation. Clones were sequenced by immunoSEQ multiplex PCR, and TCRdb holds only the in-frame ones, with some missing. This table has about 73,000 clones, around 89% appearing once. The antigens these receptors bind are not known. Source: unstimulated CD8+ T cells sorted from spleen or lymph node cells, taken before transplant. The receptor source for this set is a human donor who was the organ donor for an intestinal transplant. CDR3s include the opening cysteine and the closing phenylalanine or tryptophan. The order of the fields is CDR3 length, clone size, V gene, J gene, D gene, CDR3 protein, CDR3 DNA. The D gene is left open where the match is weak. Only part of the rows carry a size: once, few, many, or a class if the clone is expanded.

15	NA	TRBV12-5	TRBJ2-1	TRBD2	CASGWSGDGYNEQFF	TGTGCTAGTGGTTGGAGCGGGGATGGCTACAATGAGCAGTTCTTC
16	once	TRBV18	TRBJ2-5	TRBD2	CASSPRVAGGKETQYF	TGTGCCAGCTCACCACGGGTCGCGGGGGGGAAAGAGACCCAGTACTTC
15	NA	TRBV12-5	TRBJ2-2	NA	CASGLLSGLTGELFF	TGTGCTAGTGGTTTGTTGTCAGGACTCACCGGGGAGCTGTTTTTT
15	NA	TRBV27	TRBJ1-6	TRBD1	CASSFLGQGGSPLHF	TGTGCCAGCAGTTTTCTGGGACAGGGGGGATCACCCCTCCACTTT
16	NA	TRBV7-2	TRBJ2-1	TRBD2	CASSLFSGGAINEQFF	TGTGCCAGCAGCTTATTCTCGGGGGGGGCCATCAATGAGCAGTTCTTC
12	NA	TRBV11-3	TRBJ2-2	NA	CASSLSTRELFF	TGTGCCAGCAGCTTATCGACACGGGAGCTGTTTTTT
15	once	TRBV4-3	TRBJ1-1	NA	CASSQVRGAGTEAFF	TGCGCCAGCAGCCAAGTGCGGGGCGCGGGCACTGAAGCTTTCTTT
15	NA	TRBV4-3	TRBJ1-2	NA	CASSQAAREGYGYTF	TGCGCCAGCAGCCAAGCTGCCAGGGAAGGCTATGGCTACACCTTC
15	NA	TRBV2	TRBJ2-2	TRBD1	CASSGQGPDTGELFF	TGTGCCAGCAGTGGACAGGGTCCGGACACCGGGGAGCTGTTTTTT
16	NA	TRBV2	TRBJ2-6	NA	CARGRMKSYGANVLTF	TGTGCCAGGGGGCGTATGAAATCTTACGGGGCCAACGTCCTGACTTTC
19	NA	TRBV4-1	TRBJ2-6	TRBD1	CASSQSQGNLFAGANVLTF	TGCGCCAGCAGCCAATCACAGGGGAACCTTTTCGCTGGGGCCAACGTCCTGACTTTC
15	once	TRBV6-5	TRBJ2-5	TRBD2	CASNPSGGSQETQYF	TGTGCCAGCAATCCTAGCGGGGGGAGCCAAGAGACCCAGTACTTC
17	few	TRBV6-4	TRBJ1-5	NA	CASSDSRDTTGNQPQHF	TGTGCCAGCAGTGACTCTCGGGACACCACTGGGAATCAGCCCCAGCATTTT
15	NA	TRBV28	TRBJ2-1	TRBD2	CASSKAGGPSNEQFF	TGTGCCAGCAGCAAAGCGGGGGGGCCGTCCAATGAGCAGTTCTTC
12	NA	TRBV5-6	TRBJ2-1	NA	CASSFQGNEQFF	TGTGCCAGCAGCTTTCAGGGGAATGAGCAGTTCTTC
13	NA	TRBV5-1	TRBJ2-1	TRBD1	CASSPTGADEQFF	TGCGCCAGCAGCCCTACAGGGGCGGATGAGCAGTTCTTC
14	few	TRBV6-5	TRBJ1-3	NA	CASSSLSSGNTIYF	TGTGCCAGCAGTTCCTTGAGCTCTGGAAACACCATATATTTT
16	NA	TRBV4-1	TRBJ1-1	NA	CASSQDHRGLNTEAFF	TGCGCCAGCAGCCAAGATCATAGGGGCCTGAACACTGAAGCTTTCTTT
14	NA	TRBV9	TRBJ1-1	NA	CASSSGNMNTEAFF	TGTGCCAGCAGCTCAGGGAACATGAACACTGAAGCTTTCTTT
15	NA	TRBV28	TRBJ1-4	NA	CASSPGAATNEKLFF	TGTGCCAGCAGTCCAGGGGCTGCAACTAATGAAAAACTGTTTTTT
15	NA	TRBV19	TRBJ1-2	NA	CASSYFQQVRNGYTF	TGTGCCAGTAGCTACTTCCAGCAGGTCAGGAATGGCTACACCTTC
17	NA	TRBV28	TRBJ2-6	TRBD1	CASTSGTGGSGANVLTF	TGTGCCAGCACGTCCGGGACAGGGGGCTCTGGGGCCAACGTCCTGACTTTC
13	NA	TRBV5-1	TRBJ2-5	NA	CASSPGLGETQYF	TGCGCCAGCAGCCCAGGCCTCGGCGAGACCCAGTACTTC
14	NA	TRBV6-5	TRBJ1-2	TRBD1	CASSLTGFYYGYTF	TGTGCCAGCAGTCTGACAGGGTTTTACTATGGCTACACCTTC
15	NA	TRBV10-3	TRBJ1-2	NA	CAISDGGKNNYGYTF	TGTGCCATCAGTGACGGGGGGAAGAATAACTATGGCTACACCTTC
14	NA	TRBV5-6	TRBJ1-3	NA	CASSLALSGNTIYF	TGTGCCAGCAGCTTGGCACTCTCTGGAAACACCATATATTTT
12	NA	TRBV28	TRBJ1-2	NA	CASSPSDYGYTF	TGTGCCAGCAGTCCTTCGGACTATGGCTACACCTTC
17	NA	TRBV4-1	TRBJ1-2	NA	CASSQVFSGRPYYGYTF	TGCGCCAGCAGCCAAGTGTTTAGCGGCAGACCTTACTATGGCTACACCTTC
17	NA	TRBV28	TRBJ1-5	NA	CASSLFPNTDSNQPQHF	TGTGCCAGCAGTTTATTCCCGAACACCGATAGCAATCAGCCCCAGCATTTT
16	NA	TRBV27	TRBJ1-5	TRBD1	CASSLSPGTGYQPQHF	TGTGCCAGCAGTTTATCGCCCGGGACAGGGTATCAGCCCCAGCATTTT
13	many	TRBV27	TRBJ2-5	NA	CASRYRGRGTQYF	TGTGCCAGCAGATACAGGGGGAGGGGGACCCAGTACTTC
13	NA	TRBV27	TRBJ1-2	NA	CASSFGQGDGYTF	TGTGCCAGCAGTTTTGGCCAGGGTGATGGCTACACCTTC
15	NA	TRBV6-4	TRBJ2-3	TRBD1	CASSRDRGSTDTQYF	TGTGCCAGCAGCCGCGACAGGGGGAGCACAGATACGCAGTATTTT
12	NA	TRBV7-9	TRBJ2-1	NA	CATSDTDNEQFF	TGTGCCACATCCGACACCGACAATGAGCAGTTCTTC
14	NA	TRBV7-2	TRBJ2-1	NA	CASTEENSYNEQFF	TGTGCCAGCACTGAGGAAAACTCCTACAATGAGCAGTTCTTC
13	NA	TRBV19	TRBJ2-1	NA	CASSVDSYNEQFF	TGTGCCAGTAGTGTCGACAGCTACAATGAGCAGTTCTTC
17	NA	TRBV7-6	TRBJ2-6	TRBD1	CASSLLQGWTGANVLTF	TGTGCCAGCAGCTTATTACAGGGGTGGACTGGGGCCAACGTCCTGACTTTC
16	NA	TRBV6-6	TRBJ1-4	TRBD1	CASSYANLDREEKLFF	TGTGCCAGCAGTTACGCCAACCTTGACAGGGAGGAAAAACTGTTTTTT
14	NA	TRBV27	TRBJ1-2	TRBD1	CASSVQGAGYGYTF	TGTGCCAGCAGTGTACAGGGGGCGGGCTATGGCTACACCTTC